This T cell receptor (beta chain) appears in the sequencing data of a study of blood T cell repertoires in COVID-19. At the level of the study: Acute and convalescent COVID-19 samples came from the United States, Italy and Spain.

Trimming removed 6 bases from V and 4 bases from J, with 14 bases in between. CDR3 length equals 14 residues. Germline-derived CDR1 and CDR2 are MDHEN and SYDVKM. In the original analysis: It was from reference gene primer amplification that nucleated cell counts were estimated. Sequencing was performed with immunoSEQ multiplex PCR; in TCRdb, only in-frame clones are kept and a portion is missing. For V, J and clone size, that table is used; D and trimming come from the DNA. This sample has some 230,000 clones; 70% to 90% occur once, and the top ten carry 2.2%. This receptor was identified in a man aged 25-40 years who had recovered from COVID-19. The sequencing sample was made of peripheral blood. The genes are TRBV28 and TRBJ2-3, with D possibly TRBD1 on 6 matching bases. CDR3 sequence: CASSKQGLSDTQYF. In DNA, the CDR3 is TGTGCCAGCAGCAAACAGGGTCTCTCAGATACGCAGTATTTT.